Here is one T cell receptor beta chain with its context. Its matching antigen is unknown. Assay: immunoSEQ multiplex PCR; the TCRdb copy retains only in-frame clones and omits some. The sample lists roughly 150,000 clones; around 92% were seen once. The data were taken from a study of T cell responses to AZD1222 COVID-19 vaccine. Across the study: Second-dose recipients at about 4 or about 12 weeks were treated as one pooled group. Study-level results: Spike-specific TCR breadth rose after two AZD1222 doses, and depth rose as well. Repertoires in all cases were sampled only once the peak T cell response had passed. Unmutated variant regions are reportedly targeted by nearly half of spike-specific TCRs.

The ends lost 2 bases at V and 3 bases at J; junction bases unmatched: 6. The CDR3 has 15 residues. Germline CDR1 is MNHEY and CDR2 is SVGAGI. This sequence joins TRBV6-5 and TRBJ2-5; TRBD2 aligns across 7 bases. The sequences come from peripheral blood, collected on day 0 of AZD1222 vaccination. The sequence was collected from an adult in good health. CDR3 DNA: TGTGCCAGCAGTTACGTCACCGGGACTAAAGAGACCCAGTACTTC. Translation: CASSYVTGTKETQYF.